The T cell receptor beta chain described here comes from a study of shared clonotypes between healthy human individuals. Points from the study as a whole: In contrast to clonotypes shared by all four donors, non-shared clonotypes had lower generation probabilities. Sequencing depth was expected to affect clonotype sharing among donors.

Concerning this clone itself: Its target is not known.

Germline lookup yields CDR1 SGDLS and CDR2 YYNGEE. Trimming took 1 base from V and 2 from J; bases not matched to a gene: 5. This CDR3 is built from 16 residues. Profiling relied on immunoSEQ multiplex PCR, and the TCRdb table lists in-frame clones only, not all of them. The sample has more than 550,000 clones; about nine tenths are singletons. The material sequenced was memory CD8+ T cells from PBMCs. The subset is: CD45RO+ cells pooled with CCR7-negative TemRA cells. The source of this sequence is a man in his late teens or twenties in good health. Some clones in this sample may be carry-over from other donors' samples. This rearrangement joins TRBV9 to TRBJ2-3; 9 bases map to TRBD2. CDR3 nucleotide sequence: TGTGCCAGCAGCGTACTAGCGGGATTTTTCACAGATACGCAGTATTTT. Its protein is CASSVLAGFFTDTQYF.